These T cell receptor beta chains were read from a single sample in a study of blood T cell repertoires in COVID-19. Sequencing was performed with immunoSEQ multiplex PCR; in TCRdb, only in-frame clones are kept and a portion is missing. Among about 160,000 clones listed, about nine tenths were seen once. Sample: peripheral blood. The receptors stem from a man between 18 and 35 years old with acute or convalescent COVID-19. CDR3s include the opening cysteine and the closing phenylalanine or tryptophan. A D gene is named only where the DNA matches it firmly. Rows may omit the clone size; those that give it use once, few, many or a size class.

j_call clone_size v_call d_call cdr3_aa cdr3_nt
TRBJ1-1 - TRBV30 - CAWSGRQASEGDTEAFF TGTGCCTGGAGTGGAAGACAGGCCTCCGAGGGGGACACTGAAGCTTTCTTT
TRBJ1-5 - TRBV6-5 - CASRHGNQPQHF TGTGCCAGCAGGCACGGGAATCAGCCCCAGCATTTT
TRBJ2-3 - TRBV27 - CASSFGHRTDTQYF TGTGCCAGCAGTTTCGGACACCGCACAGATACGCAGTATTTT
TRBJ1-2 - TRBV6-1 - CASSELRGNYGYTF TGTGCCAGCAGTGAACTTAGGGGAAACTATGGCTACACCTTC
TRBJ1-1 - TRBV2 - CASLTDQNTEAFF TGTGCCAGCCTGACAGATCAGAACACTGAAGCTTTCTTT
TRBJ1-1 - TRBV5-4 TRBD1 CASSLQGASTEAFF TGTGCCAGCAGCTTACAGGGGGCGTCGACTGAAGCTTTCTTT
TRBJ1-5 - TRBV5-6 TRBD1 CASSFGGQGYSNQPQHF TGTGCCAGCAGCTTCGGGGGACAGGGTTATAGCAATCAGCCCCAGCATTTT
TRBJ1-2 - TRBV7-9 TRBD1 CASSPPGQALGYGYTF TGTGCCAGCAGCCCCCCCGGACAGGCACTGGGCTATGGCTACACCTTC
TRBJ2-3 - TRBV30 TRBD2 CASLAGGTQYF TGTGCCTCCCTAGCGGGTGGGACGCAGTATTTT
TRBJ1-1 - TRBV29-1 TRBD1 CSVGQGITEAFF TGCAGCGTGGGACAGGGAATCACTGAAGCTTTCTTT
TRBJ2-7 - TRBV27 - CASSPIPLLSYEQYF TGTGCCAGCAGCCCCATCCCTTTACTGAGCTACGAGCAGTACTTC
TRBJ2-1 once TRBV7-8 TRBD2 CASSLNREGQDEQFF TGTGCCAGCAGCCTAAATCGGGAGGGCCAGGATGAGCAGTTCTTC
TRBJ2-1 - TRBV10-3 - CAIERGGGDYNEQFF TGTGCCATCGAACGGGGCGGGGGCGATTACAATGAGCAGTTCTTC
TRBJ2-3 - TRBV5-1 TRBD2 CASSLISGGHAGDTQYF TGCGCCAGCAGCTTAATTAGCGGGGGGCACGCTGGAGATACGCAGTATTTT
TRBJ2-5 - TRBV11-2 TRBD2 CASSPGLAGGWETQYF TGTGCCAGCAGCCCCGGACTAGCGGGGGGGTGGGAGACCCAGTACTTC
TRBJ1-5 - TRBV5-5 TRBD1 CASSLIGTGDSQPQHF TGTGCCAGCAGCTTGATAGGGACAGGAGACAGTCAGCCCCAGCATTTT
TRBJ1-2 - TRBV19 TRBD1 CASNRRDRDYGYTF TGTGCCAGCAACCGTAGAGACAGGGATTATGGCTACACCTTC
TRBJ1-2 - TRBV4-1 TRBD1 CASSQPQDRAQANYGYTF TGCGCCAGCAGCCAGCCTCAGGACAGGGCTCAAGCTAACTATGGCTACACCTTC
TRBJ2-7 - TRBV29-1 - CSASTVSYEQYF TGCAGCGCTTCGACAGTTTCCTACGAGCAGTACTTC
TRBJ1-2 - TRBV10-3 TRBD1 CAIGSSGQGYGYTF TGTGCCATCGGGAGCTCGGGACAGGGTTATGGCTACACCTTC
TRBJ1-2 - TRBV7-5 - CVRSFASVFRDRGIQLNGYTF TGTGTCAGAAGCTTCGCATCCGTCTTCCGGGACAGGGGGATTCAGCTGAATGGCTACACCTTC
TRBJ1-3 - TRBV3-1/TRBV3-2 - CASSPQEDTIYF TGTGCCAGCAGCCCCCAGGAAGACACCATATATTTT
TRBJ1-3 - TRBV5-1 - CASSAQTGSGGNTIYF TGCGCCAGCAGCGCCCAAACAGGGTCGGGTGGAAACACCATATATTTT
TRBJ2-7 - TRBV4-1 - CASSLRDNSYEQYF TGCGCCAGCAGCCTCCGGGACAACTCCTACGAGCAGTACTTC
TRBJ2-7 once TRBV29-1 - CSVDSGSYEQYF TGCAGCGTTGACTCCGGCTCCTACGAGCAGTACTTC
TRBJ2-2 - TRBV29-1 - CSVSSGELFF TGCAGCGTAAGCTCCGGGGAGCTGTTTTTT
TRBJ2-7 - TRBV2 - CASSVFSRDEQYF TGTGCCAGCAGTGTATTTTCGCGCGACGAGCAGTACTTC
TRBJ2-1 - TRBV5-4 - CASSLEGPAGLLNEQFF TGTGCCAGCAGCTTGGAGGGGCCAGCGGGTCTTTTAAATGAGCAGTTCTTC
TRBJ2-1 - TRBV5-1 - CASSLEQGVGEQFF TGCGCCAGCAGCTTGGAACAGGGCGTCGGGGAGCAGTTCTTC
TRBJ2-5 - TRBV7-9 - CASSPNGGQETQYF TGTGCCAGCAGCCCTAATGGAGGCCAAGAGACCCAGTACTTC
TRBJ1-4 - TRBV19 - CASSSTGTSEKLFF TGTGCCAGTAGTTCAACAGGGACTAGTGAAAAACTGTTTTTT
TRBJ1-1 - TRBV20-1 - CSASYSWTEAFF TGCAGTGCTAGTTATAGTTGGACTGAAGCTTTCTTT
TRBJ1-5 - TRBV15 - CATSGVHLTAVNQPQHF TGTGCCACCAGCGGAGTTCACCTTACAGCGGTTAATCAGCCCCAGCATTTT
TRBJ1-2 - TRBV13 TRBD1 CASSLDRGDGYTF TGTGCCAGCAGCTTAGACAGGGGTGATGGCTACACCTTC
TRBJ2-1 - TRBV18 - CASSLSLTGSMANEQFF TGTGCCAGCTCCCTTAGTCTCACAGGGTCAATGGCCAATGAGCAGTTCTTC
TRBJ2-1 once TRBV6-2/TRBV6-3 - CASSYDSSGYYNEQFF TGTGCCAGCAGTTACGATAGTAGCGGTTATTACAATGAGCAGTTCTTC
TRBJ2-7 - TRBV6-5 - CASSYSTRAREQYF TGTGCCAGCAGTTACTCAACCAGGGCGCGGGAGCAGTACTTC
TRBJ2-7 - TRBV7-9 - CASSLAGGANVYEQYF TGTGCCAGCAGCTTAGCAGGTGGGGCAAACGTCTACGAGCAGTACTTC
TRBJ1-5 once TRBV19 - CASRIKSRGANQPQHF TGTGCCAGTAGGATCAAATCCAGGGGTGCCAATCAGCCCCAGCATTTT
TRBJ1-1 - TRBV27 TRBD1 CASSPKGTGLNTEAFF TGTGCCAGCAGTCCAAAAGGGACAGGGTTGAACACTGAAGCTTTCTTT
TRBJ1-4 - TRBV4-1 - CASSQESQGNEKLFF TGCGCCAGCAGCCAAGAAAGTCAGGGTAATGAAAAACTGTTTTTT